This TCR beta chain was obtained from a study of CD8 T cells in Susac syndrome (dated by TCRdb to the late 2010s). With respect to the entire study: Among the Susac syndrome patients who were sequenced, clinically active disease was present in six and clinical remission was observed in eight. Susac syndrome patients were therapy-naive, on corticosteroids (some also receiving IVIg), or on IVIg alone at blood withdrawal. The study used repertoire sequencing to test whether antigen drove CD8+ T cell activation and differentiation in Susac syndrome. The clonality of the CD8+ T cell repertoire was compared across more than 9 healthy donors, about 14 Susac syndrome patients and around 16 multiple sclerosis patients.

RNA was extracted using the RNeasy kit, and roughly 0.5 to 1 microgram was reverse transcribed with random hexamers. TCR beta CDR3 regions were amplified with the immunoSEQ multiplex PCR assay covering 54 Vbeta and 13 Jbeta segments. PCR amplification bias was corrected by using a synthetic template baseline for primer optimization and computational correction. Processing in the source paper ran as follows. Only productive sequences were kept, with reads annotated to V, D and J genes according to IMGT and analyzed in immunoSEQ Analyzer. Clonality was computed as one minus Shannon entropy normalized by log2 of the number of productive unique sequences. For each patient and control, public and private clones were evaluated within the 100 most prevalent clones. Susac-specific clones were defined as absent from healthy and MS cohorts, 1052 published viral clones and other ImmuneACCESS disease sequences. Using fastp trimming at Q25 and MiXCR clonotype assembly, TCRdb reanalyzed the public sequencing data and kept in-frame beta chains. For every CDR3 protein sequence, its rows merge into one entry that carries the most common genes and DNA. The V and J calls shown here were made by TCRdb, not taken from the authors' results. The sample yields tens of thousands of distinct CDR3 sequences; approximately 93% were counted once. About 0.52% of the sample comes from the top ten.

V is cut by 1 base and J by 9 bases, and the space between the germline ends is 9 bases. The germline V gene (reference sequence) sets CDR1 to SEHNR and CDR2 to FQNEAQ. The cysteine opens and the phenylalanine closes a CDR3 of 12 amino acids. The CDR3 DNA has 36 bases and is translated from base 1. Overall study outcomes, separate from this receptor: The number of individuals in the TCR sequencing and HLA analysis was recognized as being relatively small. In the total CD8+ and CD8+ TEMRA repertoires, about 16 and five Susac-specific public clones, respectively, were identified. CD8+ repertoires in Susac syndrome showed clonal expansion, which was highest in CD8+ TEMRA cells and was greater in clinically active patients than in remitting patients.

On this clonotype itself: Its antigen is not yet known. No base quality information exists; no much larger clone differs at one position.

Peripheral blood CD8+ and CD4+ T cells from healthy donors, Susac syndrome patients and multiple sclerosis patients were profiled by high-throughput TCR beta sequencing. Susac syndrome patients met recently defined diagnostic criteria for definite or probable disease. Bulk CD8+ and CD4+ T cells were purified magnetically by negative isolation, whereas CD8+ TEMRA cells were enriched by FACS. Blood was collected in EDTA tubes and processed within 24 hours, with PBMCs isolated through density gradient centrifugation. PBMCs intended for TCR sequencing were cryopreserved in liquid nitrogen and thawed later in a water bath at 37 degrees C. The sorted or isolated CD4+, CD8+ and CD8+ TEMRA cells reached a purity of at least 90%.

The receptor was derived from a human donor with Susac syndrome. Specimen: CD8+ T cells from PBMCs. The rearrangement combines TRBV7-9 with TRBJ1-2, with no confident D gene call. The CDR3 region has the sequence CASSLDQRSYTF. The sequenced DNA is TGTGCCAGCAGCTTAGATCAAAGGAGCTACACCTTC. Here the CDR3 is joined to the reference TRBV7-9 and TRBJ1-2 genes, and the full variable domain is: DTGVSQNPRHKITKRGQNVTFRCDPISEHNRLYWYRQTLGQGPEFLTYFQNEAQLEKSRLLSDRFSAERPKGSFSTLEIQRTEQGDSAMYLCASSLDQRSYTFGSGTRLTVV.